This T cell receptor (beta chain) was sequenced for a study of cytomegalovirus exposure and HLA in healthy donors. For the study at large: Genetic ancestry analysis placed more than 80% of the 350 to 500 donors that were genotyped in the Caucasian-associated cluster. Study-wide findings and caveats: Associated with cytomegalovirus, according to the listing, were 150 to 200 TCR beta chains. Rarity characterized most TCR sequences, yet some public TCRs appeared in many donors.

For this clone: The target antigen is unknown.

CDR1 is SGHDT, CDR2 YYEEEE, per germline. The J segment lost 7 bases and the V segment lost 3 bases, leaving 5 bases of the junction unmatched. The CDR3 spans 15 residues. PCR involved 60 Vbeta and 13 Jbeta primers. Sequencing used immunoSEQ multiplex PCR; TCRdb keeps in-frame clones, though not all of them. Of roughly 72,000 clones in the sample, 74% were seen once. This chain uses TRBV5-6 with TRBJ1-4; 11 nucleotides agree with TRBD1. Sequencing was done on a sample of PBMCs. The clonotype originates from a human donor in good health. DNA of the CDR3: TGTGCCAGCAGCTCCGGACAGGGGGCGGGTGAAAAACTGTTTTTT. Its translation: CASSSGQGAGEKLFF.